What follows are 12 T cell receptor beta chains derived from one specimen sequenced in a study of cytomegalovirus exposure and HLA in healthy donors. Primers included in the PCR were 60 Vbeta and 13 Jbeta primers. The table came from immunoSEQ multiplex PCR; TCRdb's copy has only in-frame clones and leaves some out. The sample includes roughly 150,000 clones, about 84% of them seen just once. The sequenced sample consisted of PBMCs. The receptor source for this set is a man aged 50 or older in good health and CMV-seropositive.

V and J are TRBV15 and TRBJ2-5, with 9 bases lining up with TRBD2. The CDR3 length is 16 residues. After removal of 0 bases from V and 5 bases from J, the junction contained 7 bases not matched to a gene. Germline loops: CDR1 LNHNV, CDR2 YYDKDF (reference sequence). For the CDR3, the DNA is TGTGCCACCAGCAGAGATCGAGCGGGAGGTTTGGAGACCCAGTACTTC. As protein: CATSRDRAGGLETQYF.

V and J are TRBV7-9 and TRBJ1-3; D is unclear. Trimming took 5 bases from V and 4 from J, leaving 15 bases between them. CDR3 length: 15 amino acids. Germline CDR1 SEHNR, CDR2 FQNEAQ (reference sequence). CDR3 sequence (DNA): TGTGCCAGCAGCCCGACATCCAGCTCGGGAAACACCATATATTTT. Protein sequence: CASSPTSSSGNTIYF. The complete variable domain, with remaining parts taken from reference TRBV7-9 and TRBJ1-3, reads DTGVSQNPRHKITKRGQNVTFRCDPISEHNRLYWYRQTLGQGPEFLTYFQNEAQLEKSRLLSDRFSAERPKGSFSTLEIQRTEQGDSAMYLCASSPTSSSGNTIYFGEGSWLTVV.

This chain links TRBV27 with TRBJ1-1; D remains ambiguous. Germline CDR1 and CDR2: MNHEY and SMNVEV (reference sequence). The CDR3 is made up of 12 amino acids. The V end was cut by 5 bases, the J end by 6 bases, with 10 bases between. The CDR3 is CASSQGGSEAFF. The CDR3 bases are TGTGCCAGCAGTCAAGGAGGGTCTGAAGCTTTCTTT.

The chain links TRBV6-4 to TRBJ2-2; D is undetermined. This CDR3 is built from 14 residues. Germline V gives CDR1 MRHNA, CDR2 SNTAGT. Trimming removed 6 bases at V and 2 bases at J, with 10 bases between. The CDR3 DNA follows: TGTGCCAGCAGCGGAGCCCGTAACACCGGGGAGCTGTTTTTT. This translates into CASSGARNTGELFF.

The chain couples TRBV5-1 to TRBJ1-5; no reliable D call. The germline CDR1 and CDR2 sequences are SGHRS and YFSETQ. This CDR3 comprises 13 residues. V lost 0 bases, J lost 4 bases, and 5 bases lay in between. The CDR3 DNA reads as TGCGCCAGCAGCTTGGTCCCGAATCAGCCCCAGCATTTT. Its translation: CASSLVPNQPQHF.

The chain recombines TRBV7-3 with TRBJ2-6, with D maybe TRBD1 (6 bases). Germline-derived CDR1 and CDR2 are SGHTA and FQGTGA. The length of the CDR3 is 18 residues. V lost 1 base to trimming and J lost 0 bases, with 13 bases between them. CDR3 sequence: CASSLSPTGSSGANVLTF. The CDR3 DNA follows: TGTGCCAGCAGCTTAAGCCCGACAGGCAGCTCTGGGGCCAACGTCCTGACTTTC. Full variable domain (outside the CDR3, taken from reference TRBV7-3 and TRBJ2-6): GAGVSQTPSNKVTEKGKYVELRCDPISGHTALYWYRQSLGQGPEFLIYFQGTGAADDSGLPNDRFFAVRPEGSVSTLKIQRTERGDSAVYLCASSLSPTGSSGANVLTFGAGSRLTVL.

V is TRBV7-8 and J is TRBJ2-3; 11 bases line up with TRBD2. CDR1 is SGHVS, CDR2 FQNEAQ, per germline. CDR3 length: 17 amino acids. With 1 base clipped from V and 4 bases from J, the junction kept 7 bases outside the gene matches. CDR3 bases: TGTGCCAGCAGCTTAGTTGGTAGCGGGGGGGCGGCAGATACGCAGTATTTT. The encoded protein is CASSLVGSGGAADTQYF. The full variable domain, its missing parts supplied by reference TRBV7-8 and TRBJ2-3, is GAGVSQSPRYKVAKRGQDVALRCDPISGHVSLFWYQQALGQGPEFLTYFQNEAQLDKSGLPSDRFFAERPEGSVSTLKIQRTQQEDSAVYLCASSLVGSGGAADTQYFGPGTRLTVL.

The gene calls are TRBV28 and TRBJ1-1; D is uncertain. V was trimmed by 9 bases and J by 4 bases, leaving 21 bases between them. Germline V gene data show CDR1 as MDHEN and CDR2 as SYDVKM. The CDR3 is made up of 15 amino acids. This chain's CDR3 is CASNIGSVKGTEAFF. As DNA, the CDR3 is TGTGCCAGTAACATCGGGAGCGTAAAGGGCACTGAAGCTTTCTTT.

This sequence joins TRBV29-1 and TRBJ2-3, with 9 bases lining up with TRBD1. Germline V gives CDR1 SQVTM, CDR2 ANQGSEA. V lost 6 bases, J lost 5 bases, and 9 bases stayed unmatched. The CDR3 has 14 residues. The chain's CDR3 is CSVGTGGAKDTQYF. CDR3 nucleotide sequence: TGCAGCGTGGGAACAGGGGGCGCAAAAGATACGCAGTATTTT.

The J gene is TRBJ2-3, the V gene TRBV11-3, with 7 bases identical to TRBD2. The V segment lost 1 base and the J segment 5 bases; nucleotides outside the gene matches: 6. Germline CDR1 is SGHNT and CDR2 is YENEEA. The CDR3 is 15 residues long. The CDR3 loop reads CASSLGRGRGDTQYF. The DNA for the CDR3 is TGTGCCAGCAGCTTAGGACGGGGGAGGGGAGATACGCAGTATTTT.

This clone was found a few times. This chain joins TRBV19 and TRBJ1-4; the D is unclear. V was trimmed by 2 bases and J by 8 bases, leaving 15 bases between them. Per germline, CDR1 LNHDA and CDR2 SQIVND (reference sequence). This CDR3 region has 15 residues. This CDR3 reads CASSIRPSGREKLFF. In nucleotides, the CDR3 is TGTGCCAGTAGTATAAGGCCCAGCGGACGGGAAAAACTGTTTTTT.

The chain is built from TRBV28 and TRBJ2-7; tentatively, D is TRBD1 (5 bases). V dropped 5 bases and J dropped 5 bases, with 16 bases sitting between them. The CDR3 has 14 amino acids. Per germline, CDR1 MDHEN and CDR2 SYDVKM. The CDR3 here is CASSHRSYEDEQYF. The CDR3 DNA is TGTGCCAGCAGTCACAGGTCGTACGAAGACGAGCAGTACTTC.